The 16 T cell receptor beta chains below all came from one sample that was sequenced in a study of graft-versus-host responses after intestinal transplantation (dated by TCRdb to the early 2020s). Receptor amplification or capture employed the immunoSEQ multiplex PCR assay. Here the immuneACCESS table is served through TCRdb, limited to in-frame sequences with V and J called. Missing clones are a known gap in these copies; in checked studies unresolved V genes cover under half, and the rest lacks a known reason. A total of more than 95,000 clones appear in this sample, over 85% of them only once. More than 0.9% of the sample is held by the ten biggest clonotypes. No antigen has been assigned to these receptors. Interpreted using the paper, the time point label stands for: cells obtained before transplantation from donor or recipient. Sequences were derived from unstimulated CD8+ T cells sorted from spleen or lymph node cells, sampled before intestinal transplant. The receptor set was obtained from a human donor who received an intestinal transplant.

This clone appeared once. The chain joins TRBV29-1 to TRBJ2-7; TRBD1 agrees at 10 bases. From germline, CDR1 is SQVTM and CDR2 ANQGSEA. This CDR3 comprises 15 residues. V shed 2 bases and J 4 bases; nucleotides not matched to a gene: 8. CDR3 nucleotides: TGCAGCGTTGAAAGACCGGGACAGGGGACTTACGAGCAGTACTTC. This sequence encodes CSVERPGQGTYEQYF.

V is TRBV7-8 and J is TRBJ2-5; 7 nucleotides align to TRBD1. TRBJ2-7 matches the DNA end more closely, so the J call is doubtful. Germline-derived CDR1 and CDR2 are SGHVS and FQNEAQ. The CDR3 spans 15 residues. CDR3 region: CASSWNVDRTYEQYF. In DNA form, the CDR3 reads TGTGCCAGCAGCTGGAACGTGGACAGGACCTACGAGCAGTACTTC.

There are a few counts of this clone. V usage is TRBV13 and J usage is TRBJ1-1; the D is unclear. Germline-derived CDR1 and CDR2 are PRHDT and FYEKMQ (reference sequence). The CDR3 covers 11 residues. V shed 5 bases and J shed 8 bases, with 9 bases lying between them. CDR3 sequence: CASSTGREAFF. The CDR3, as DNA: TGTGCCAGCAGCACCGGACGAGAAGCTTTCTTT.

This chain connects TRBV10-1 to TRBJ2-7; maybe TRBD1 (5 bases). Trimming left V 3 bases short and J 5 bases short, with 17 bases between. Germline V gives CDR1 WNHNN, CDR2 SYGVQD (reference sequence). This CDR3 is built from 15 residues. CDR3 protein: CASSEGAAPKDEQYF. In DNA, the CDR3 is TGCGCCAGCAGTGAAGGGGCAGCGCCTAAGGACGAGCAGTACTTC.

This chain uses TRBV7-6 with TRBJ2-2; perhaps TRBD2 as D (5 bases). There are 16 residues in the CDR3. Germline CDR1 is SGHVS and CDR2 is FNYEAQ. Deletions cut 3 bases from V and 2 bases from J, with 13 bases between. The CDR3 region is CASSLGAGINTGELFF. DNA for the CDR3: TGTGCCAGCAGCTTGGGAGCTGGAATTAACACCGGGGAGCTGTTTTTT.

This clone was observed a few times. The chain is built from TRBV14 and TRBJ1-6, with D possibly TRBD1 on 5 matching bases. Trimming pared 1 base from V and 2 bases from J, leaving 9 bases between. Germline V CDR1 and CDR2: SGHDN, FVKESK. The CDR3 has 16 residues. CDR3 nucleotides: TGTGCCAGCAGCCAAGGCGGGACTGCCTATAATTCACCCCTCCACTTT. Protein product: CASSQGGTAYNSPLHF. The full variable domain, with the rest looked up from reference TRBV14 and TRBJ1-6, is EAGVTQFPSHSVIEKGQTVTLRCDPISGHDNLYWYRRVMGKEIKFLLHFVKESKQDESGMPNNRFLAERTGGTYSTLKVQPAELEDSGVYFCASSQGGTAYNSPLHFGNGTRLTVT.

A remark on this clone: Other nucleotide sequences in the sample specify the same CDR3. The gene calls are TRBV7-8 and TRBJ1-2, with no clear D. The CDR3 is made up of 13 amino acids. Trimming pared 3 bases from V and 4 bases from J, leaving 9 bases between. CDR1 is SGHVS and CDR2 is FQNEAQ in the germline V gene. DNA for the CDR3: TGTGCCAGCAGCTTCGGAGGAGGCTATGGCTACACCTTC. Translation gives CASSFGGGYGYTF.

V and J are TRBV6-1 and TRBJ2-5, with no clear D. Germline loops: CDR1 MNHNS, CDR2 SASEGT. The CDR3 spans 12 residues. Trimming cost V 7 bases and J 4 bases, with 10 bases left between them. The CDR3 DNA reads TGTGCCAGCAACCTCAACAGAGAGACCCAGTACTTC. Translating gives CASNLNRETQYF.

The gene calls are TRBV5-1 and TRBJ1-2; 8 nucleotides agree with TRBD1. Looked up from germline, CDR1 is SGHRS and CDR2 is YFSETQ. The CDR3 is made up of 14 amino acids. The junction had 13 bases not matched to a gene; V was cut back by 6 bases and J by 9 bases. The CDR3 region has the DNA TGCGCCAGCACTTGGGGCAGGGGGCCTCGGAGCTACACCTTC. Protein product: CASTWGRGPRSYTF.

The genes are TRBV9 and TRBJ1-3; no firm D call. With 0 bases removed from V and 0 bases from J, the gap between germline ends came to 10 bases. There are 16 residues in the CDR3. Germline assignment: CDR1 SGDLS and CDR2 YYNGEE. CDR3 residues: CASSVGRDNSGNTIYF. The CDR3 nucleotides read TGTGCCAGCAGCGTAGGTAGGGATAACTCTGGAAACACCATATATTTT.

V usage is TRBV9 and J usage is TRBJ2-5, with 10 bases that match TRBD1. The CDR3 has 17 amino acids. V lost 3 bases and J lost 3; bases outside the gene matches: 11. Germline assignment: CDR1 SGDLS and CDR2 YYNGEE. The CDR3 DNA sequence: TGTGCCAGCAGCGCTTACCCTCGAGGGACAGGGGAAGAGACCCAGTACTTC. Its protein product is CASSAYPRGTGEETQYF. The full variable domain, rest sourced from reference TRBV9 and TRBJ2-5, is DSGVTQTPKHLITATGQRVTLRCSPRSGDLSVYWYQQSLDQGLQFLIQYYNGEERAKGNILERFSAQQFPDLHSELNLSSLELGDSALYFCASSAYPRGTGEETQYFGPGTRLLVL.

J is TRBJ1-5 and V is TRBV30; 8 positions match TRBD1. With V trimmed by 1 base and J by 4 bases, 3 bases remained unmatched. Germline CDR1 GTSNPN, CDR2 SVGIG (reference sequence). CDR3 length: 14 amino acids. CDR3 amino acids: CAWSGGQGNQPQHF. In DNA form, the CDR3 reads TGTGCCTGGAGTGGTGGACAGGGTAATCAGCCCCAGCATTTT.

This rearrangement joins TRBV2 to TRBJ1-1, with D unresolved. Deletions cut 10 bases from V and 0 bases from J, with 12 bases between. This CDR3 has 13 amino acids. The germline V gene has CDR1 SNHLY and CDR2 FYNNEI. This CDR3 reads CATLSGLNTEAFF. CDR3 DNA: TGTGCCACCCTCTCGGGGTTGAACACTGAAGCTTTCTTT.

J is TRBJ2-7 and V is TRBV7-6, with a possible D match to TRBD2 (6 bases). Germline lookup yields CDR1 SGHVS and CDR2 FNYEAQ. With 1 base removed from V and 7 bases from J, the gap between germline ends came to 20 bases. This CDR3 comprises 16 residues. The CDR3: CASSLDGAGTVGEQYF. The CDR3 DNA follows: TGTGCCAGCAGCTTAGACGGGGCGGGGACGGTGGGGGAGCAGTACTTC.

This clone has only one observation. The rearrangement joins TRBV27 to TRBJ1-2, with D unresolved. V lost 8 bases to trimming and J lost 5 bases, with 18 bases between them. Germline CDR1 reads MNHEY; CDR2 reads SMNVEV (reference sequence). This CDR3 is 14 amino acids long. CDR3: CASRNEDLLYGYTF. CDR3 DNA: TGTGCCAGCCGAAATGAGGACCTGTTGTATGGCTACACCTTC.

This clone was counted once. The rearrangement uses TRBV7-9 and TRBJ2-3, with TRBD1 as a possible D gene (6 bases). The CDR3 contains 18 residues. The germline V gene has CDR1 SEHNR and CDR2 FQNEAQ (reference sequence). V lost 1 base to trimming and J lost 2 bases, with 19 bases between them. CDR3 nucleotide sequence: TGTGCCAGCAGCTTAGACCTAGGGGGAAGAAGGACCACAGATACGCAGTATTTT. This sequence encodes CASSLDLGGRRTTDTQYF.